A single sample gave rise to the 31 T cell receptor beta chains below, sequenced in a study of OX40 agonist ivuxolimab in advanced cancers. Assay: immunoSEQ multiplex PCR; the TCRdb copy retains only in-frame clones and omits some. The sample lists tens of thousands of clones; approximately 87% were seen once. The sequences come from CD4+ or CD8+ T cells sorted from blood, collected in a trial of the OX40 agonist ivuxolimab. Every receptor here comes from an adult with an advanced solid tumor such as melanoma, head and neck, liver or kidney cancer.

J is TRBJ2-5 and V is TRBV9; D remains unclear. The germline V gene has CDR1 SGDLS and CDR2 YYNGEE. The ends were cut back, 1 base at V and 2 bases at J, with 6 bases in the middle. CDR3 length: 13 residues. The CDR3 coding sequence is TGTGCCAGCAGCGTACGGGCTCAAGAGACCCAGTACTTC. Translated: CASSVRAQETQYF.

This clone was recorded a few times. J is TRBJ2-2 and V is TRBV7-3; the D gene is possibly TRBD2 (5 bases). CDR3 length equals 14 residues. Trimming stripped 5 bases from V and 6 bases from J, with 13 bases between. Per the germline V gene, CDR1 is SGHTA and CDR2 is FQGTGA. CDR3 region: CASSRTGLAGELFF. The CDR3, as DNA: TGTGCCAGCAGCCGGACTGGCCTCGCCGGGGAGCTGTTTTTT.

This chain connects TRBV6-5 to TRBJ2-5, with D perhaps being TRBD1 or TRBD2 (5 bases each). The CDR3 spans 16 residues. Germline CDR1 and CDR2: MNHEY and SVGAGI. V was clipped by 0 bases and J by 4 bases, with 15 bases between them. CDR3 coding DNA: TGTGCCAGCAGTTACTCGATTCCTTGGGACGGAGAGACCCAGTACTTC. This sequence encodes CASSYSIPWDGETQYF.

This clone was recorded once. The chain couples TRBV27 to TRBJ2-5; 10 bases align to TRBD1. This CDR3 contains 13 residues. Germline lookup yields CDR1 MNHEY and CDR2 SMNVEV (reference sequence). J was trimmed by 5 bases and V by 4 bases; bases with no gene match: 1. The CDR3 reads CASSSGQGETQYF. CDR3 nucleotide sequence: TGTGCCAGCAGTTCGGGACAGGGGGAGACCCAGTACTTC.

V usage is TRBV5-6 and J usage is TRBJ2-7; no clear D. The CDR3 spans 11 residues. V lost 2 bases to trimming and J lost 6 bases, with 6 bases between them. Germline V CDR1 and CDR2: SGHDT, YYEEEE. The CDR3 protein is CASSFRVEQYF. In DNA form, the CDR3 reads TGTGCCAGCAGCTTCCGGGTCGAGCAGTACTTC.

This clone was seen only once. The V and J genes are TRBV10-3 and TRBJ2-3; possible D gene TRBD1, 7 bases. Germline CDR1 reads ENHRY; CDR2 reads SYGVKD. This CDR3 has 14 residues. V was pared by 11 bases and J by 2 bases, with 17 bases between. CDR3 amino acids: CAATEGQHTDTQYF. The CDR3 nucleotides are TGTGCCGCCACGGAGGGACAGCACACAGATACGCAGTATTTT.

The CDR3 region is CASSPGVHRSGANVLTF. In DNA, the CDR3 is TGTGCCAGCAGTCCAGGGGTCCACCGCTCCGGGGCCAACGTCCTGACTTTC. V usage is TRBV27 and J usage is TRBJ2-6; D might be TRBD1 (6 bases). The CDR3 extends over 17 amino acids. In germline, CDR1 is MNHEY, CDR2 SMNVEV (reference sequence). V lost 5 bases, J lost 4 bases, and 18 bases lay in between.

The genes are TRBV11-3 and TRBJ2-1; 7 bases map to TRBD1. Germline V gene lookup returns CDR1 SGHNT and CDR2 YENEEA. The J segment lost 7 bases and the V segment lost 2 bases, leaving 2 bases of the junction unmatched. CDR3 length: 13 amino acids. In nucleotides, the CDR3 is TGTGCCAGCAGCTTAACAGGGGTAAATGAGCAGTTCTTC. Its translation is CASSLTGVNEQFF.

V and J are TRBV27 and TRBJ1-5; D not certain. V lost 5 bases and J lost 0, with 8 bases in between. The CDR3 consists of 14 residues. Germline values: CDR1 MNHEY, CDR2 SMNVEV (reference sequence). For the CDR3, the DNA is TGTGCCAGCAGTGTAAGGGATAGCAATCAGCCCCAGCATTTT. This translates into CASSVRDSNQPQHF.

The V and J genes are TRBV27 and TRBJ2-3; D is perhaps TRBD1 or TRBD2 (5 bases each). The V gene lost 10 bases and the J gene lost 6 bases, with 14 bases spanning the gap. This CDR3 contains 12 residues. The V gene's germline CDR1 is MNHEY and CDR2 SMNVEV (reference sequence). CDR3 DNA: TGTGCCACCGGACTGAACAGGGATACGCAGTATTTT. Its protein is CATGLNRDTQYF.

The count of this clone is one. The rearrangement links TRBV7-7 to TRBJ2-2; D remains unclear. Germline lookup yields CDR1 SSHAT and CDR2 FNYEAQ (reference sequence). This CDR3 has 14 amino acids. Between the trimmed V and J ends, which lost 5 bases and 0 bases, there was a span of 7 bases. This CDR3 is CASSPLANTGELFF. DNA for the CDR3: TGTGCCAGCAGCCCCTTGGCGAACACCGGGGAGCTGTTTTTT. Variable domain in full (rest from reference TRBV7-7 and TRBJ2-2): GAGVSQSPRYKVTKRGQDVTLRCDPISSHATLYWYQQALGQGPEFLTYFNYEAQPDKSGLPSDRFSAERPEGSISTLTIQRTEQRDSAMYRCASSPLANTGELFFGEGSRLTVL.

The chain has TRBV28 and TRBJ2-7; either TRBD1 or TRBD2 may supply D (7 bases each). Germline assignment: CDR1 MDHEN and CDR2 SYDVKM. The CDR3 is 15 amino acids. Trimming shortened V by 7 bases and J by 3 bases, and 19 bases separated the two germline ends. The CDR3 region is CASKSQGGGSYEQYF. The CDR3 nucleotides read TGTGCCAGCAAAAGTCAGGGGGGAGGGAGCTACGAGCAGTACTTC.

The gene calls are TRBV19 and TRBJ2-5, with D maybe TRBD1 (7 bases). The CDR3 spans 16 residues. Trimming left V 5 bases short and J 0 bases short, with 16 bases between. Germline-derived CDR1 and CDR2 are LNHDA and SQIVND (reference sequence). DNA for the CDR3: TGTGCCAGTAGTGCCGACAGGGACTTTTACCAAGAGACCCAGTACTTC. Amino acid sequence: CASSADRDFYQETQYF.

The CDR3 sequence is CSANPYYEQYF. CDR3 coding DNA: TGCAGTGCGAACCCTTACTACGAGCAGTACTTC. This chain joins TRBV20-1 and TRBJ2-7; D unresolved. V lost 6 bases and J lost 3, with 9 bases in between. Looked up from germline, CDR1 is DFQATT and CDR2 is SNEGSKA (reference sequence). The CDR3 covers 11 residues.

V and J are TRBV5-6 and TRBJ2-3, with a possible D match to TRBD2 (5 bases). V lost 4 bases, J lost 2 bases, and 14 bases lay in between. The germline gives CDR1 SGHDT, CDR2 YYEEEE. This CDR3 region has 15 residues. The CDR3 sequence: CASSPPSSFTDTQYF. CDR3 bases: TGTGCCAGCAGCCCACCTAGCTCCTTCACAGATACGCAGTATTTT.

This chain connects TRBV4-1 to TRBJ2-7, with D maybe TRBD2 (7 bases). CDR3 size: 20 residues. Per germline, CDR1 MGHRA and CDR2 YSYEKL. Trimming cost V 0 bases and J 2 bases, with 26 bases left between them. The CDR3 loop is CASSQDLRGRGAVRAYEQYF. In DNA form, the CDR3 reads TGCGCCAGCAGCCAAGATCTTCGGGGGAGGGGGGCAGTGAGGGCCTACGAGCAGTACTTC.

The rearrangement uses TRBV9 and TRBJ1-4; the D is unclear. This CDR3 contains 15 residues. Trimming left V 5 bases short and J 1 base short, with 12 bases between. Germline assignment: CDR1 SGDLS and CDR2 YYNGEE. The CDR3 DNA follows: TGTGCCAGCAGTCGAGACTCGAGAACTAATGAAAAACTGTTTTTT. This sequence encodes CASSRDSRTNEKLFF.

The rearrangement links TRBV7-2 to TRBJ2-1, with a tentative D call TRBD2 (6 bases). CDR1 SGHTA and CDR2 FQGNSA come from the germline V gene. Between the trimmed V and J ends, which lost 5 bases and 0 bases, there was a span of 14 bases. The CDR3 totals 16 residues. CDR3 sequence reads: CASSGGGARSYNEQFF. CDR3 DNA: TGTGCCAGCAGCGGAGGAGGGGCCCGCTCCTACAATGAGCAGTTCTTC.

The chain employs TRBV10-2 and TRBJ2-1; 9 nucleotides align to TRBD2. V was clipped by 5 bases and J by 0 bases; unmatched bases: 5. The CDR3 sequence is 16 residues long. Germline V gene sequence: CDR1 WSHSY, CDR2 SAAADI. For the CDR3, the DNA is TGCGCCAGCAGTAGACTAGCGGCTAGCTCCTACAATGAGCAGTTCTTC. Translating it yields CASSRLAASSYNEQFF.

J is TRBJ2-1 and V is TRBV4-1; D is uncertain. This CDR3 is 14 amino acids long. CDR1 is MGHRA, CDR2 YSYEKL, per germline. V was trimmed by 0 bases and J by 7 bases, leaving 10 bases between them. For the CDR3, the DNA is TGCGCCAGCAGCCAAGATCTCGTGCTAAATGAGCAGTTCTTC. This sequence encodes CASSQDLVLNEQFF.

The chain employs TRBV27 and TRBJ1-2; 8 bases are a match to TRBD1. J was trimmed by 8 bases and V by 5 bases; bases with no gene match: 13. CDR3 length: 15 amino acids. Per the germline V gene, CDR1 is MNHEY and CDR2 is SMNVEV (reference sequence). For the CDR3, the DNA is TGTGCCAGCAGTCCAGAAACCAGGGGGCGTCGAGGCTACACCTTC. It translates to CASSPETRGRRGYTF.

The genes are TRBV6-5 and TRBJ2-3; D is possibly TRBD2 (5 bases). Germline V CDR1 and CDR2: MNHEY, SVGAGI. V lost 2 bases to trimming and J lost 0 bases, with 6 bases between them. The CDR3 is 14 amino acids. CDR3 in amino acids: CASSYGGSTDTQYF. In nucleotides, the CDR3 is TGTGCCAGCAGTTACGGCGGGAGCACAGATACGCAGTATTTT.

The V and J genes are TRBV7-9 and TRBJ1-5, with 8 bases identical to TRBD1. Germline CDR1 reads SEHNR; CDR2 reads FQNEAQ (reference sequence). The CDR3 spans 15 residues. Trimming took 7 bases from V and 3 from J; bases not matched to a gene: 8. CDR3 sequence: CASIRPGQDNQPQHF. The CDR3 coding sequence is TGTGCCAGCATTCGTCCGGGACAGGACAATCAGCCCCAGCATTTT.

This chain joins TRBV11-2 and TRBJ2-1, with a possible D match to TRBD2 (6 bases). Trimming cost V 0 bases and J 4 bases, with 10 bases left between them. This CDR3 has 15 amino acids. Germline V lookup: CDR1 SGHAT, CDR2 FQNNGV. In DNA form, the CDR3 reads TGTGCCAGCAGCTTAGACCCGGGAGTTTACAATGAGCAGTTCTTC. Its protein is CASSLDPGVYNEQFF.

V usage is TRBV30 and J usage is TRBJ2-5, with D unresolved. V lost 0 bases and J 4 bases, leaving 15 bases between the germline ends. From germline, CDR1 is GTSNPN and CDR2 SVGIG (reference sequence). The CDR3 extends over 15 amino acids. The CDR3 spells CAWSVGSERGETQYF. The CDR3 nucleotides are TGTGCCTGGAGTGTAGGGTCGGAGAGAGGAGAGACCCAGTACTTC.

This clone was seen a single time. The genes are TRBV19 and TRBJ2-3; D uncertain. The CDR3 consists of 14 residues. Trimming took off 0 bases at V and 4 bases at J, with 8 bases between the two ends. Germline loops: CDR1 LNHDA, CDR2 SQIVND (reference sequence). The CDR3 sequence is CASSIDLRPDTQYF. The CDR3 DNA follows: TGTGCCAGTAGTATAGATCTCCGTCCAGATACGCAGTATTTT.

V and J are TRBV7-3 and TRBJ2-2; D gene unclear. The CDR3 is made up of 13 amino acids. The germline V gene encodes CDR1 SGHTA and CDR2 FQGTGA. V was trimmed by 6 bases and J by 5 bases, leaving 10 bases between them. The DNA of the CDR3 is TGTGCCAGCAGTTTGGGTGGGACCGGGGAGCTGTTTTTT. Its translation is CASSLGGTGELFF.

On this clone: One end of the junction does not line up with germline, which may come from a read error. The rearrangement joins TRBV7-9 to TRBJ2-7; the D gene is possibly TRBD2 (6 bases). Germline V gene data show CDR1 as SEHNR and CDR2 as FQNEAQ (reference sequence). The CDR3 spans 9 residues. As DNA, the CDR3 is TGTGCCAGCAGTTCGGGGGAGAACTTC. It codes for CASSSGENF.

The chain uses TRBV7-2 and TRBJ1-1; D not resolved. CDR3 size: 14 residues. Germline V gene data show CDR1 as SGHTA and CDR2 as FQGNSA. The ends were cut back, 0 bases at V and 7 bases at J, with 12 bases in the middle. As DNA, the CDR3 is TGTGCCAGCAGCTTAGCGCCGTCGGGTTTTGAAGCTTTCTTT. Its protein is CASSLAPSGFEAFF.

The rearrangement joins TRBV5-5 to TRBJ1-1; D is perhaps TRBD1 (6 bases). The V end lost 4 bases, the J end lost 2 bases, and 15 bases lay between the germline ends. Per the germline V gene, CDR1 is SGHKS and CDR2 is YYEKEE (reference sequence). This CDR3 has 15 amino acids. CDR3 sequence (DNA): TGTGCCAGCAGCCCGATGCGGGGGGCAAACACTGAAGCTTTCTTT. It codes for CASSPMRGANTEAFF.

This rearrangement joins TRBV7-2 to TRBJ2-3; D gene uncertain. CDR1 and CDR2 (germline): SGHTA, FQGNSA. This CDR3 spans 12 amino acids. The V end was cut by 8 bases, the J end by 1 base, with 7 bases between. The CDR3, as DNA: TGTGCCAGCCGGTGGGGCACAGATACGCAGTATTTT. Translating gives CASRWGTDTQYF. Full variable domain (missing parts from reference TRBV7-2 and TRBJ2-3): GAGVSQSPSNKVTEKGKDVELRCDPISGHTALYWYRQSLGQGLEFLIYFQGNSAPDKSGLPSDRFSAERTGGSVSTLTIQRTQQEDSAVYLCASRWGTDTQYFGPGTRLTVL.